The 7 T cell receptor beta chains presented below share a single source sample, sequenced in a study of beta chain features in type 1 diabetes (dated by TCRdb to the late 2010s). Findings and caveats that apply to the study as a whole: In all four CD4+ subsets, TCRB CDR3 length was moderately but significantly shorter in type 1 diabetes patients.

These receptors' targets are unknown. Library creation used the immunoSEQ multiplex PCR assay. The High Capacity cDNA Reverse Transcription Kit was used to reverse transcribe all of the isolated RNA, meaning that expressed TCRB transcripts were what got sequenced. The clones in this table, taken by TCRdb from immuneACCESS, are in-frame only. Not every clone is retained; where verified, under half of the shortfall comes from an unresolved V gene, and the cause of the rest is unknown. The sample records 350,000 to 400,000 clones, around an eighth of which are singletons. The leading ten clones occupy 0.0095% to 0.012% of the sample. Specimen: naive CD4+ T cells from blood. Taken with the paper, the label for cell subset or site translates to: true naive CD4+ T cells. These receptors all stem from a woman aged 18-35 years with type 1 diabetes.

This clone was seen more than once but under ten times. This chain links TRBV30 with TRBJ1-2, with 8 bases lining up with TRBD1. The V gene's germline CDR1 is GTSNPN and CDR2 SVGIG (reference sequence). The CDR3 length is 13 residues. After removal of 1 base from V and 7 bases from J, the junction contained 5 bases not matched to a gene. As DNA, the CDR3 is TGTGCCTGGAGTGCAGGGGGCGTTCGTGGCTACACCTTC. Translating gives CAWSAGGVRGYTF. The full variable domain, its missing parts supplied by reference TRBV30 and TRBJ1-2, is SQTIHQWPATLVQPVGSPLSLECTVEGTSNPNLYWYRQAAGRGLQLLFYSVGIGQISSEVPQNLSASRPQDRQFILSSKKLLLSDSGFYLCAWSAGGVRGYTFGSGTRLTVV.

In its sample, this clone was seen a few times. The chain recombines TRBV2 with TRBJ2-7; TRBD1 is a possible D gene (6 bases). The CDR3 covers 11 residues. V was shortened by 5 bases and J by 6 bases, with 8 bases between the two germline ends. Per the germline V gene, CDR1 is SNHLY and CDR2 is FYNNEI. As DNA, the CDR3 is TGTGCCAGCAGTCCCAGGGGCGAGCAGTACTTC. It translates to CASSPRGEQYF.

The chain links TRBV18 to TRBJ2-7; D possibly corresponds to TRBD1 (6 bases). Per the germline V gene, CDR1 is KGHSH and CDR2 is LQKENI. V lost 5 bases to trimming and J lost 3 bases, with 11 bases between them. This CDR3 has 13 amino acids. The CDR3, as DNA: TGTGCCAGCTCAGCTGGGACATTCTACGAGCAGTACTTC. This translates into CASSAGTFYEQYF.

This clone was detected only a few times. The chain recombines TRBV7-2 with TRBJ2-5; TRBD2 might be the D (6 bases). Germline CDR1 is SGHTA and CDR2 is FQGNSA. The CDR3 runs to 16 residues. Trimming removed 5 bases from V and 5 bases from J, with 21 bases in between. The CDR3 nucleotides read TGTGCCAGCAGCCCAACGGGCGGGATCTCATCGGAGACCCAGTACTTC. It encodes CASSPTGGISSETQYF.

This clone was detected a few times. In DNA, the CDR3 is TGTGCCAGCATCGTAGCGGGGAGCTCCTACAATGAGCAGTTCTTC. Protein: CASIVAGSSYNEQFF. This chain connects TRBV11-2 to TRBJ2-1, with 8 bases that match TRBD2. The CDR3 spans 15 residues. Trimming at V came to 7 bases and at J to 0 bases, leaving 5 bases not matched to a gene. Germline V CDR1 and CDR2: SGHAT, FQNNGV. The full variable domain, completed using reference TRBV11-2 and TRBJ2-1, is EAGVAQSPRYKIIEKRQSVAFWCNPISGHATLYWYQQILGQGPKLLIQFQNNGVVDDSQLPKDRFSAERLKGVDSTLKIQPAKLEDSAVYLCASIVAGSSYNEQFFGPGTRLTVL.

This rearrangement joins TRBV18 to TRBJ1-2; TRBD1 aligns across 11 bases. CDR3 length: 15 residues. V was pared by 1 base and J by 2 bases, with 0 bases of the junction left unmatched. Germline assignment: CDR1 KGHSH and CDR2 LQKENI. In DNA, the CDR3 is TGTGCCAGCTCACCACGGACAGGGGGCAACTATGGCTACACCTTC. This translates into CASSPRTGGNYGYTF.

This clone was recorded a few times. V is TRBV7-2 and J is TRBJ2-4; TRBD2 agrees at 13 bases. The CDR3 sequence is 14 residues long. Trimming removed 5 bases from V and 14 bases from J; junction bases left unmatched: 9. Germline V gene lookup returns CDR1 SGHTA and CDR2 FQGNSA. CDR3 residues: CASSQTSGGYHEYF. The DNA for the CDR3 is TGTGCCAGCAGCCAGACTAGCGGGGGGTACCACGAGTACTTC.